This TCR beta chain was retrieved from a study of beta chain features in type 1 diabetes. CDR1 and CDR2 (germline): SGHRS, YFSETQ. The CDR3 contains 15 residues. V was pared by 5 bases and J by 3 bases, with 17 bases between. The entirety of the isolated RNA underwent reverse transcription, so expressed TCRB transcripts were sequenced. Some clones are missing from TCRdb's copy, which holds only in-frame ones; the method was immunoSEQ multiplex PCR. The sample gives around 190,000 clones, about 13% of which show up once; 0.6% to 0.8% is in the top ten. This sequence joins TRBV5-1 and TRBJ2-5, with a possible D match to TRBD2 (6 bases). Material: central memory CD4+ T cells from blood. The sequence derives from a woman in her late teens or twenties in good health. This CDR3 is CASSSEGTMEETQYF. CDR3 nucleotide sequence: TGCGCCAGCAGTTCGGAGGGAACGATGGAAGAGACCCAGTACTTC. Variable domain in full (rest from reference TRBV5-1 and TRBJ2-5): KAGVTQTPRYLIKTRGQQVTLSCSPISGHRSVSWYQQTPGQGLQFLFEYFSETQRNKGNFPGRFSGRQFSNSRSEMNVSTLELGDSALYLCASSSEGTMEETQYFGPGTRLLVL.